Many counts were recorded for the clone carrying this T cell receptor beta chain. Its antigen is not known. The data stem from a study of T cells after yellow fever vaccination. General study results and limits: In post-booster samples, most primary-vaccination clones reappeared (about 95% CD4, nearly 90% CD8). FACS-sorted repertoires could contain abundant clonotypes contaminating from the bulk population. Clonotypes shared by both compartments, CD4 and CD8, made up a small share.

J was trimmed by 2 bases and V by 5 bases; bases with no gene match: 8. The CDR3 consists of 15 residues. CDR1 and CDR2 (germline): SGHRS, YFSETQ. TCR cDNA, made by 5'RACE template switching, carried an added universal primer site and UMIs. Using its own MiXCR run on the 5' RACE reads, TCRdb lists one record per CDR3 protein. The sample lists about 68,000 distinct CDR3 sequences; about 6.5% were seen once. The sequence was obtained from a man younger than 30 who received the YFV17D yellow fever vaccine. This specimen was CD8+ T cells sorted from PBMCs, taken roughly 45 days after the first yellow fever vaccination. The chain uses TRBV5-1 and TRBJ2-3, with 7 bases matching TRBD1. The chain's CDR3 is CASRIGTDLTDTQYF. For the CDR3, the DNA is TGCGCCAGCAGAATTGGGACAGACCTCACAGATACGCAGTATTTT.